The clone carrying this T cell receptor beta chain was detected a few times. The target antigen is unknown. The data stem from a study of human T cells and chemical hapten exposure. Study at large: TCR yields differed between samples (mainly from small differences in pooled library volume).

Time point in this sample: pre-sensitization, week 0. Described treatment: therapeutic diphenylcyclopropenone sensitization with weekly scalp DPC. Patients had alopecia, were aged 18 to 70, and were not pregnant. Germline CDR1 and CDR2: MNHEY and SVGAGI. Germline trimming cut 5 bases from V and 4 bases from J; bases unmatched to any gene: 5. The CDR3 covers 14 residues. Notes on the study in general: Patch test score rose with PT1 expanded TCRs, significant at 8, 16, 32, not 4. Controls formed significantly fewer large CDR3 similarity clusters than expanded TCRs did.

TCRdb re-called the RACE reads with MiXCR, one entry per CDR3 protein. The top ten clones hold 2% to 3% of a sample with 250,000 or so distinct CDR3 sequences, approximately 8.4% of them seen once. The rearrangement links TRBV6-5 to TRBJ1-2; 9 nucleotides match TRBD1. The source of this sequence is a woman aged 40 to 50 with alopecia areata. Some clones in this sample may be carry-over from other donors' samples. The sequenced sample was whole blood, obtained in connection with sensitization to the hapten diphenylcyclopropenone (DPC). CDR3 nucleotide sequence: TGTGCCAGCAGTAAGGGACAGGGACCCTATGGCTACACCTTC. This encodes CASSKGQGPYGYTF.